The 4 T cell receptor beta chains reported below all come from one sample, sequenced in a study of memory B cells and T cells in multiple sclerosis. After stimulus-free culture, autoproliferating CFSE-dim and non-proliferating CFSE-high T cells were sequenced separately. Pooled replicate wells came from about 5x10^7 CFSE-labeled PBMCs cultured 7 days without stimulus. The assay was immunoSEQ multiplex PCR, and TCRdb's table has in-frame clones only and misses some. The sample holds 40,000 to 50,000 clones, almost 85% seen once. These receptors' antigens are unknown. The sample comprised PBMCs from blood kept in culture. The source is a human donor with multiple sclerosis.

This clone was observed once. The CDR3 DNA reads as TGTGCCAGCAGAGAGGGTCGAGCTAGCAATCAGCCCCAGCATTTT. Residues: CASREGRASNQPQHF. The chain uses TRBV6-1 and TRBJ1-5, with no clear D. Deletions cut 6 bases from V and 0 bases from J, with 12 bases between. The CDR3 has 15 amino acids. Germline CDR1 and CDR2: MNHNS and SASEGT.

This clone has a single count. The rearrangement links TRBV30 to TRBJ1-5; the D is unclear. Per the germline V gene, CDR1 is GTSNPN and CDR2 is SVGIG (reference sequence). Trimming shortened V by 2 bases and J by 7 bases, and 12 bases separated the two germline ends. The CDR3 length is 13 residues. In DNA, the CDR3 is TGTGCCTGGAGTCTCGATGGAGCGCAGCCCCAGCATTTT. This codes for CAWSLDGAQPQHF.

This clone has just one count. The chain links TRBV2 to TRBJ1-5; D is uncertain. The CDR3 has 18 amino acids. The germline gives CDR1 SNHLY, CDR2 FYNNEI. V was shortened by 2 bases and J by 0 bases, with 17 bases between the two germline ends. The chain's CDR3 is CASSESNRLSHSNQPQHF. The CDR3 region has the DNA TGTGCCAGCAGTGAATCTAACAGACTATCTCATAGCAATCAGCCCCAGCATTTT.

The rearrangement joins TRBV9 to TRBJ1-1; 9 nucleotides match TRBD1. Germline V lookup: CDR1 SGDLS, CDR2 YYNGEE. Germline trimming cut 2 bases from V and 1 base from J; bases unmatched to any gene: 3. This CDR3 region has 15 residues. CDR3 DNA: TGTGCCAGCAGCGTGACAGGGGGTACGAACACTGAAGCTTTCTTT. Its protein product is CASSVTGGTNTEAFF.